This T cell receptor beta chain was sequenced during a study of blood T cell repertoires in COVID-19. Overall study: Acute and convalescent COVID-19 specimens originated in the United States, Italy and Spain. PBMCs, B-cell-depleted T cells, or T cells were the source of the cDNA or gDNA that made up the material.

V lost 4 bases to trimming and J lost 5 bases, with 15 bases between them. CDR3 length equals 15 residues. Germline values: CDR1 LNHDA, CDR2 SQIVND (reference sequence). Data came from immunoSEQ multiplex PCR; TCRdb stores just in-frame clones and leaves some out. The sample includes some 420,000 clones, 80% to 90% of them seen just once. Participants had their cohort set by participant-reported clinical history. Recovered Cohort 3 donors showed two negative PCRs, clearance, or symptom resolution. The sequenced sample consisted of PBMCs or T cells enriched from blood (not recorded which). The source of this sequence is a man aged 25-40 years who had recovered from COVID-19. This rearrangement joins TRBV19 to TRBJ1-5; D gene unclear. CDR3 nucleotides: TGTGCCAGTAGTAAAAATCTGGAAGAGGATCAGCCCCAGCATTTT. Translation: CASSKNLEEDQPQHF.